Listed below are T cell receptor beta chains from one sample, sequenced in a study of cytomegalovirus exposure and HLA in healthy donors. Measured with immunoSEQ multiplex PCR; TCRdb has only the in-frame clones, and not every one. Of about 110,000 clones listed, around 77% are singletons. The sample consisted of PBMCs. These TCRs come from a woman between 25 and 40 years old in good health and CMV-seropositive. CDR3s include the opening cysteine and the closing phenylalanine or tryptophan. Each record gives: clone size, D gene, V gene, J gene, CDR3 DNA, CDR3 protein. The D gene is left open where the match is weak. Expanded clones are given a class, and other clones once, few, many or no size at all.

size: .; D: .; V: TRBV6-1; J: TRBJ1-1; DNA: TGTGCCACCCCGAGGCAGGGTGACACTGAAGCTTTCTTT; CDR3: CATPRQGDTEAFF
size: .; D: .; V: TRBV5-1; J: TRBJ2-5; DNA: TGCGCCAGCCGAGAAGCGGGCGCAGAGACCCAGTACTTC; CDR3: CASREAGAETQYF
size: .; D: TRBD1; V: TRBV5-6; J: TRBJ1-1; DNA: TGTGCCAGCAGCTTGGCGCAGGGGGCGGAAGCTTTCTTT; CDR3: CASSLAQGAEAFF
size: .; D: .; V: TRBV2; J: TRBJ1-4; DNA: TGTGCCAGCAGTGCTAGCGAAAAACTGTTTTTT; CDR3: CASSASEKLFF
size: few; D: .; V: TRBV5-1; J: TRBJ2-3; DNA: TGCGCCAGCAGCTCACAGGGTGTGGGCACAGATACGCAGTATTTT; CDR3: CASSSQGVGTDTQYF
size: .; D: .; V: TRBV6-1; J: TRBJ1-1; DNA: TGTGCCAGCAGTGAGATAGCGAACACTGAAGCTTTCTTT; CDR3: CASSEIANTEAFF
size: .; D: .; V: TRBV7-9; J: TRBJ2-7; DNA: TGTGCCAGCAGCTCGGGACTCAGCCTTACCGAGCAGTACTTC; CDR3: CASSSGLSLTEQYF
size: .; D: TRBD1; V: TRBV27; J: TRBJ1-2; DNA: TGTGCCAGCAGTTTGTCGGGACAGTATGGCTACACCTTC; CDR3: CASSLSGQYGYTF
size: .; D: .; V: TRBV11-2; J: TRBJ1-1; DNA: TGTGCCAGCAGCATGACAGAGGTGAACACTGAAGCTTTCTTT; CDR3: CASSMTEVNTEAFF
size: .; D: TRBD1; V: TRBV7-3; J: TRBJ2-2; DNA: TGTGCCAGCAGCTTATTAGGGACAGGGACGAACACCGGGGAGCTGTTTTTT; CDR3: CASSLLGTGTNTGELFF
size: few; D: .; V: TRBV5-1; J: TRBJ2-3; DNA: TGCGCCAGCAGCTTGTTGGCATTAGGGAGAGCGGATACGCAGTATTTT; CDR3: CASSLLALGRADTQYF
size: .; D: .; V: TRBV15; J: TRBJ2-3; DNA: TGTGCCACCAGCAGGGGATCCGGGCCGGGAGAACTAGATACGCAGTATTTT; CDR3: CATSRGSGPGELDTQYF
size: .; D: .; V: TRBV6-1; J: TRBJ1-4; DNA: TGTGCCAGCCGGGGGGGGCAGGGTGAAAAACTGTTTTTT; CDR3: CASRGGQGEKLFF
size: .; D: TRBD2; V: TRBV5-1; J: TRBJ2-7; DNA: TGCGCCAGCAGCTTGGGACTAGCGGCCACCTACGAGCAGTACTTC; CDR3: CASSLGLAATYEQYF
size: .; D: .; V: TRBV29-1; J: TRBJ1-1; DNA: TGCAGCGTTGCTCCGGTCCTTCACACTGAAGCTTTCTTT; CDR3: CSVAPVLHTEAFF
size: .; D: .; V: TRBV6-5; J: TRBJ1-2; DNA: TGTGCCAGCAGCGCCATACAGGGATATGGCTACACCTTC; CDR3: CASSAIQGYGYTF
size: .; D: TRBD1; V: TRBV9; J: TRBJ1-1; DNA: TGTGCCAGCAGCGCGGGACAGGGTAACACTGAAGCTTTCTTT; CDR3: CASSAGQGNTEAFF
size: .; D: .; V: TRBV7-8; J: TRBJ2-5; DNA: TGTGCCAGCAGCGCTCCCCGTACTAGCCGAGAGACCCAGTACTTC; CDR3: CASSAPRTSRETQYF
size: .; D: .; V: TRBV27; J: TRBJ2-1; DNA: TGTGCCAGCACTCGGAGGTGGGGCTACAATGAGCAGTTCTTC; CDR3: CASTRRWGYNEQFF
size: .; D: TRBD2; V: TRBV15; J: TRBJ2-1; DNA: TGTGCCACAAGGGGGGTCCCACTAGCGGGAGTGTCCTACAATGAGCAGTTCTTC; CDR3: CATRGVPLAGVSYNEQFF
size: .; D: TRBD1; V: TRBV5-1; J: TRBJ2-7; DNA: TGCGCCAGCAGCCGAGGACAGGGAGTCGGTTACGAGCAGTACTTC; CDR3: CASSRGQGVGYEQYF
size: .; D: .; V: TRBV6-5; J: TRBJ1-2; DNA: TGTGCCAGCAGCTTTACAGAATTCAACTATGGCTACACCTTC; CDR3: CASSFTEFNYGYTF
size: .; D: .; V: TRBV14; J: TRBJ1-1; DNA: TGTGCCAGCAGCCAAGATGAGGCAGGGAAACCCACTGAAGCTTTCTTT; CDR3: CASSQDEAGKPTEAFF
size: once; D: .; V: TRBV2; J: TRBJ2-6; DNA: TGTGCCAGCCAGTTCTCTGGGGCCAACGTCCTGACTTTC; CDR3: CASQFSGANVLTF
size: .; D: .; V: TRBV30; J: TRBJ1-3; DNA: TGTGCCTGGATCACTTCTGGAAACACCATATATTTT; CDR3: CAWITSGNTIYF
size: few; D: TRBD2; V: TRBV6-4; J: TRBJ2-5; DNA: TGTGCCAGCAGTGAAGGGGTAGCGGGGGGCCAAGAGACCCAGTACTTC; CDR3: CASSEGVAGGQETQYF
size: .; D: .; V: TRBV5-1; J: TRBJ2-2; DNA: TGCGCCAGCAGCGGAGCAGCGAACACCGGGGAGCTGTTTTTT; CDR3: CASSGAANTGELFF
size: .; D: .; V: TRBV6-1; J: TRBJ1-6; DNA: TGTGCCAGCAAAGAGGTCTATAATTCACCCCTCCACTTT; CDR3: CASKEVYNSPLHF
size: .; D: TRBD2; V: TRBV12-5; J: TRBJ2-3; DNA: TGTGCTAGTGGTTCCGCCCCCGCGACTAGCGTCCGCACAGATACGCAGTATTTT; CDR3: CASGSAPATSVRTDTQYF
size: .; D: .; V: TRBV7-9; J: TRBJ1-1; DNA: TGTGCCAGCAGCTTAGGCGCCCTTGAAGCTTTCTTT; CDR3: CASSLGALEAFF
size: .; D: TRBD1; V: TRBV2; J: TRBJ1-5; DNA: TGTGCCAGCAGTCGGGACAGTAAGTCCCTGCCCCAGCATTTT; CDR3: CASSRDSKSLPQHF
size: .; D: .; V: TRBV7-7; J: TRBJ1-4; DNA: TGTGCTAGCAGCTTAAGGGAGAATGAAAAGCTGTTTTTT; CDR3: CASSLRENEKLFF
size: few; D: .; V: TRBV11-2; J: TRBJ1-4; DNA: TGTGCCAGCAGCTTAGTGGGTGGGCTTGGTGAAAAACTGTTTTTT; CDR3: CASSLVGGLGEKLFF
size: .; D: .; V: TRBV20-1; J: TRBJ1-2; DNA: TGCAGTGCTAGCCCGGGATTAGGCTACACCTTC; CDR3: CSASPGLGYTF
size: .; D: .; V: TRBV5-8; J: TRBJ2-1; DNA: TGTGCCAGCAGCCAATCCCCACCGTTTAGTTACAATGAGCAGTTCTTC; CDR3: CASSQSPPFSYNEQFF
size: .; D: TRBD1; V: TRBV4-1; J: TRBJ2-7; DNA: TGCGCCAGCAGCCACCAAAACCAGGGGGCTGCCCTCTACGAGCAGTACTTC; CDR3: CASSHQNQGAALYEQYF
size: few; D: .; V: TRBV2; J: TRBJ1-1; DNA: TGTGCCAGCAGTGGGACAGCTAACACTGAAGCTTTCTTT; CDR3: CASSGTANTEAFF
size: .; D: .; V: TRBV19; J: TRBJ1-5; DNA: TGTGCCAGTAGTATGACTGAATACAATCAGCCCCAGCATTTT; CDR3: CASSMTEYNQPQHF
size: .; D: .; V: TRBV7-2; J: TRBJ1-4; DNA: TGTGCCAGCAGCTTAGGTGGTAGAGAAAAACTGTTTTTT; CDR3: CASSLGGREKLFF
size: few; D: .; V: TRBV7-9; J: TRBJ2-1; DNA: TGTGCCAGCAGCGCGGTCGTAGCTGACAATGAGCAGTTCTTC; CDR3: CASSAVVADNEQFF
size: .; D: TRBD1; V: TRBV5-1; J: TRBJ1-1; DNA: TGCGCCAGCAGCCTACAGGGGGCTGGTGAAGCTTTCTTT; CDR3: CASSLQGAGEAFF
size: .; D: TRBD1; V: TRBV2; J: TRBJ1-2; DNA: TGTGCCAGCAGTGAAGAGACAGGGGTACGGTATGGCTACACCTTC; CDR3: CASSEETGVRYGYTF
size: once; D: TRBD1; V: TRBV12-5; J: TRBJ2-5; DNA: TGTGCTAGTGGTTTGATTTGGACAGGGCGGTTTGGAGAGACCCAGTACTTC; CDR3: CASGLIWTGRFGETQYF
size: .; D: TRBD2; V: TRBV7-2; J: TRBJ2-7; DNA: TGTGCCAGCAGTCACAGTGGGACCAGCGGGGCAAAGTCCTACGAGCAGTACTTC; CDR3: CASSHSGTSGAKSYEQYF
size: .; D: .; V: TRBV27; J: TRBJ1-1; DNA: TGTGCCAGCAGTTTATCGACCGGGACTGAAGCTTTCTTT; CDR3: CASSLSTGTEAFF
size: .; D: .; V: TRBV6-5; J: TRBJ1-2; DNA: TGTGCCAGCAGTGCTAGATATGGCTACACCTTC; CDR3: CASSARYGYTF
size: .; D: .; V: TRBV25-1; J: TRBJ2-3; DNA: TGTGCCAGCAGTGAAGGCTTGAAGAGCACAGATACGCAGTATTTT; CDR3: CASSEGLKSTDTQYF
size: .; D: TRBD1; V: TRBV5-4; J: TRBJ2-6; DNA: TGTGCCAGCAGCGGAGGACAGGGCCTCTCTGGGGCCAACGTCCTGACTTTC; CDR3: CASSGGQGLSGANVLTF
size: .; D: TRBD1; V: TRBV5-6; J: TRBJ1-5; DNA: TGTGCCAGCAGCTTGTCGGCGACAGGGAGCAATCAGCCCCAGCATTTT; CDR3: CASSLSATGSNQPQHF
size: .; D: .; V: TRBV9; J: TRBJ2-1; DNA: TGTGCCAGCAGCGTAGAGGGTCTGTCAGGGAATGAGCAGTTCTTC; CDR3: CASSVEGLSGNEQFF
size: few; D: .; V: TRBV19; J: TRBJ1-1; DNA: TGTGCCAGTAGCAGGGTCGAGAACACTGAAGCTTTCTTT; CDR3: CASSRVENTEAFF
size: .; D: TRBD2; V: TRBV13; J: TRBJ2-7; DNA: TGTGCCAGCAGCTTTTGGCGGGGGGATGAGCAGTACTTC; CDR3: CASSFWRGDEQYF
size: few; D: .; V: TRBV19; J: TRBJ2-2; DNA: TGTGCCAGTAGTCCCCTTTCAGAGAACACCGGGGAGCTGTTTTTT; CDR3: CASSPLSENTGELFF
size: .; D: .; V: TRBV19; J: TRBJ2-2; DNA: TGTGCCAGTAGTATTCAGGGCACCGGGGAGCTGTTTTTT; CDR3: CASSIQGTGELFF